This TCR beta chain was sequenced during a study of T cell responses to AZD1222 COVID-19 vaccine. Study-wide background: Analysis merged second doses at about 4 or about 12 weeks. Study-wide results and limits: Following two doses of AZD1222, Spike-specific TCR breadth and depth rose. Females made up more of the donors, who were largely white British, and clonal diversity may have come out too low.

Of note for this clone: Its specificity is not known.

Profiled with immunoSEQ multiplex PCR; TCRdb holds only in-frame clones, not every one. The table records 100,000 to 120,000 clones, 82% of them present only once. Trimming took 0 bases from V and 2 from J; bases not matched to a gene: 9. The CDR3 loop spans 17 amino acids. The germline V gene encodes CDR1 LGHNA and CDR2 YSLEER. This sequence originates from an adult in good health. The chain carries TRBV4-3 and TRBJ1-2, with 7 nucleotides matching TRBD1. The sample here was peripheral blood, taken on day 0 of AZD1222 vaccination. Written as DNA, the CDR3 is TGCGCCAGCAGCCAAGACAAGGTCGACAGGGCGAACTATGGCTACACCTTC. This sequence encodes CASSQDKVDRANYGYTF.